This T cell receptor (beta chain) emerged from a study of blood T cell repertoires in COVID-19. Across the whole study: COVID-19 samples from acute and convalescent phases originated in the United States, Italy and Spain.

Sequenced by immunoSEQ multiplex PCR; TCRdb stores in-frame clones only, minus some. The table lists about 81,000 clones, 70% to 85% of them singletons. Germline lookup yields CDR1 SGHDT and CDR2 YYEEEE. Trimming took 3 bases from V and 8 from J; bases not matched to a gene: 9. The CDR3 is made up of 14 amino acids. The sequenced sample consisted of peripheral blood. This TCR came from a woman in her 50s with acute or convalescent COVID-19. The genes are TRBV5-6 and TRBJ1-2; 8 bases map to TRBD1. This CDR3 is CASSSTDRVGGYTF. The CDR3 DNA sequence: TGTGCCAGCAGCTCCACGGACAGGGTCGGAGGCTACACCTTC.